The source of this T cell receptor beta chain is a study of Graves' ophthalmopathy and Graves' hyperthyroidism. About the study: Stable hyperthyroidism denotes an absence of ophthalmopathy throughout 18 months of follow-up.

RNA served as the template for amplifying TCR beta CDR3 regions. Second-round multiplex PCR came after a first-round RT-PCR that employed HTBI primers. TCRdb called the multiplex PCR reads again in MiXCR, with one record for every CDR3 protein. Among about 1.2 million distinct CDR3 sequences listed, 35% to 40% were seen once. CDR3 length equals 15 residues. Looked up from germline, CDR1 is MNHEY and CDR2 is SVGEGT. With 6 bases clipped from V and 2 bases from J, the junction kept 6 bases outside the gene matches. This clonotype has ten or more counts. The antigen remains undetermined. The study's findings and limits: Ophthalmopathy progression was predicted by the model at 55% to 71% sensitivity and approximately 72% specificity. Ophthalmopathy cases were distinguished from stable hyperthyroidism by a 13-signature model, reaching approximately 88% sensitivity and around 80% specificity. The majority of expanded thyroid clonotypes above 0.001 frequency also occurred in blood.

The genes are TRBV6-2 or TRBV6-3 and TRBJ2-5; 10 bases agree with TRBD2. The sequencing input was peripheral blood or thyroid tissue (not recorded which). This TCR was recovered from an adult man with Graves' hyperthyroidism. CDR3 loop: CASSLGLAVQETQYF. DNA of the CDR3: TGTGCCAGCAGCCTCGGACTAGCGGTACAAGAGACCCAGTACTTC.